The next 20 T cell receptor beta chains were all read from a single sample in a study of blood T cell dynamics during melanoma immunotherapy. Time point noted: pre-treatment baseline. Generated by immunoSEQ multiplex PCR, the TCRdb table keeps only in-frame clones and is missing some. The repertoire holds about 6,300 clones, with 80% to 95% as singletons. Sequenced here: cell-free DNA from blood, sampled from a patient treated with checkpoint blockade. The receptors derive from a human donor with melanoma.

J is TRBJ1-5 and V is TRBV19; the match to TRBD1 covers 7 bases. Germline V gene lookup returns CDR1 LNHDA and CDR2 SQIVND (reference sequence). V shed 4 bases and J 5 bases; nucleotides not matched to a gene: 8. The CDR3 consists of 15 residues. CDR3 sequence: CASSTEQGFDQPQHF. The CDR3 nucleotides read TGTGCCAGTAGTACTGAACAGGGGTTTGATCAGCCCCAGCATTTT.

The rearrangement links TRBV7-6 to TRBJ1-4; 9 bases match TRBD1. Germline loops: CDR1 SGHVS, CDR2 FNYEAQ. J lost 7 bases, V lost 3 bases, and 6 bases had no gene match. CDR3 length: 15 amino acids. DNA of the CDR3: TGTGCCAGCAGCTTTAGGGACAGGGTTGGTGAAAAACTGTTTTTT. Translating gives CASSFRDRVGEKLFF.

V is TRBV11-2 and J is TRBJ2-3; 9 bases fit TRBD2. The CDR3 length is 16 residues. Unmatched junction bases numbered 8, after V lost 5 bases and J lost 2 bases. Germline-derived CDR1 and CDR2 are SGHAT and FQNNGV. In DNA, the CDR3 is TGTGCCAGCAGCCCCCCCGGCGGGGGGGTCACAGATACGCAGTATTTT. This encodes CASSPPGGGVTDTQYF.

The rearrangement links TRBV19 to TRBJ1-5, with D hard to call. There are 15 residues in the CDR3. Trimming removed 7 bases at V and 3 bases at J, with 16 bases between. CDR1 and CDR2 (germline): LNHDA, SQIVND (reference sequence). The CDR3 bases are TGTGCCAGTAAAACCCGTGAGCAAGTCAATCAGCCCCAGCATTTT. Protein: CASKTREQVNQPQHF.

For the CDR3, the DNA is TGCGCCAGCAGCCGCCTGACTAGCGGGGGATCAGATACGCAGTATTTT. It yields the protein CASSRLTSGGSDTQYF. The chain joins TRBV5-1 to TRBJ2-3; 12 bases are a match to TRBD2. The CDR3 totals 16 residues. V was pared by 4 bases and J by 4 bases, with 7 bases of the junction left unmatched. Per germline, CDR1 SGHRS and CDR2 YFSETQ.

The V call is TRBV5-6, the J call TRBJ2-7, with TRBD1 as a possible D gene (6 bases). The CDR3 extends over 13 amino acids. V was trimmed by 7 bases and J by 5 bases, leaving 16 bases between them. Germline loops: CDR1 SGHDT, CDR2 YYEEEE. For the CDR3, the DNA is TGTGCCAGCCTCCGGGACACGGTCCACGAGCAGTACTTC. This sequence encodes CASLRDTVHEQYF.

The rearrangement links TRBV11-3 to TRBJ2-7; D unclear. The V end was cut by 1 base, the J end by 3 bases, with 16 bases between. Germline CDR1 reads SGHNT; CDR2 reads YENEEA. This CDR3 spans 16 amino acids. CDR3 coding DNA: TGTGCCAGCAGCTTAGGAGACTGCAAATGGTACTACGAGCAGTACTTC. As protein: CASSLGDCKWYYEQYF.

The chain is built from TRBV7-8 and TRBJ1-1, with D unresolved. This CDR3 has 14 residues. V lost 5 bases, J lost 0 bases, and 10 bases lay in between. Germline CDR1 and CDR2: SGHVS and FQNEAQ. The CDR3 DNA is TGTGCCAGCAGCCCCCTGGTCATGAACACTGAAGCTTTCTTT. Its translation is CASSPLVMNTEAFF.

The V gene is TRBV2, the J gene TRBJ1-4; no reliable D call. This CDR3 contains 13 residues. The germline V and J ends were trimmed by 7 bases and 0 bases, with 6 bases remaining between them. The V gene's germline CDR1 is SNHLY and CDR2 FYNNEI. CDR3: CASIRTTNEKLFF. In DNA, the CDR3 is TGTGCCAGCATAAGAACAACTAATGAAAAACTGTTTTTT.

In DNA, the CDR3 is TGTGCCAGCAGCTTAGCGGGACTTTCCTCCTACGAGCAGTACTTC. Its protein is CASSLAGLSSYEQYF. The V and J genes are TRBV7-2 and TRBJ2-7; D is possibly TRBD2 (6 bases). CDR3 length: 15 amino acids. The germline V gene has CDR1 SGHTA and CDR2 FQGNSA. V was clipped by 0 bases and J by 0 bases, with 9 bases between them.

The chain has TRBV6-4 and TRBJ1-2; 7 bases map to TRBD1. This CDR3 spans 13 amino acids. Germline CDR1 and CDR2: MRHNA and SNTAGT. V trimming: 5 bases; J trimming: 8 bases; junction bases outside the gene matches: 8. CDR3 in amino acids: CASSIYRGGGYTF. CDR3 in DNA: TGTGCCAGCAGTATTTACAGGGGCGGAGGCTACACCTTC.

This clone was counted once. The chain carries TRBV20-1 and TRBJ2-3, with D unresolved. The CDR3 contains 11 residues. In germline, CDR1 is DFQATT, CDR2 SNEGSKA (reference sequence). Trimming cost V 3 bases and J 11 bases, with 12 bases left between them. In DNA, the CDR3 is TGCAGTGCTAGTCGAGTTCTGGAGCAGTATTTT. This encodes CSASRVLEQYF.

This sequence joins TRBV5-6 and TRBJ2-2; 9 nucleotides align to TRBD1. The V gene's germline CDR1 is SGHDT and CDR2 YYEEEE. This CDR3 contains 14 residues. Trimming removed 4 bases from V and 4 bases from J; junction bases left unmatched: 2. The CDR3 region has the DNA TGTGCCAGCAGCCGGGACAGGGTCACCGGGGAGCTGTTTTTT. Translated, it gives CASSRDRVTGELFF. The full variable domain, rest sourced from reference TRBV5-6 and TRBJ2-2, is DAGVTQSPTHLIKTRGQQVTLRCSPKSGHDTVSWYQQALGQGPQFIFQYYEEEERQRGNFPDRFSGHQFPNYSSELNVNALLLGDSALYLCASSRDRVTGELFFGEGSRLTVL.

The CDR3 protein is CASSLVSGNSYEQYF. The CDR3 nucleotides read TGTGCCAGCAGCTTAGTCTCTGGAAACTCCTACGAGCAGTACTTC. The chain is built from TRBV11-2 and TRBJ2-7, with D unclear. The germline V and J ends were trimmed by 1 base and 0 bases, with 10 bases remaining between them. This CDR3 contains 15 residues. Germline V gives CDR1 SGHAT, CDR2 FQNNGV.

This clone was recorded only once. The J gene is TRBJ1-3, the V gene TRBV6-1, with a tentative D call TRBD1 (5 bases). There are 15 residues in the CDR3. Trimming removed 4 bases at V and 0 bases at J, with 10 bases between. CDR1 and CDR2 from the germline V gene are MNHNS and SASEGT. The CDR3 is CASSVDRLSGNTIYF. CDR3 coding DNA: TGTGCCAGCAGTGTTGACAGACTCTCTGGAAACACCATATATTTT.

The chain combines TRBV28 with TRBJ1-2; D perhaps matches TRBD1 (5 bases). Germline V lookup: CDR1 MDHEN, CDR2 SYDVKM. The V and J ends lost 10 bases and 7 bases respectively, with 22 bases between them. CDR3 size: 14 residues. CDR3 amino acids: CAIDAPPGQGGYTF. The CDR3 nucleotides are TGTGCCATCGACGCGCCGCCTGGGCAGGGTGGCTACACCTTC.

The rearrangement joins TRBV5-5 to TRBJ1-3, with D possibly matching TRBD1 (6 bases). Trimming removed 0 bases at V and 2 bases at J, with 9 bases between. Germline V lookup: CDR1 SGHKS, CDR2 YYEKEE (reference sequence). The CDR3 is 15 residues long. The CDR3 region is CASSLAGGPGNTIYF. CDR3 nucleotides: TGTGCCAGCAGCTTGGCGGGGGGCCCTGGAAACACCATATATTTT.

The V and J genes are TRBV18 and TRBJ1-2; 10 bases agree with TRBD1. The ends lost 6 bases at V and 5 bases at J; junction bases unmatched: 3. The CDR3 totals 13 residues. The germline gives CDR1 KGHSH, CDR2 LQKENI. In DNA, the CDR3 is TGTGCCAGCTCCCCGGACAGGGGGTATGGCTACACCTTC. Encoded protein: CASSPDRGYGYTF.

The genes are TRBV10-3 and TRBJ1-4, with 9 bases aligning to TRBD1. V lost 10 bases to trimming and J lost 5 bases; unmatched junction nucleotides: 5. The CDR3 runs to 13 residues. Germline CDR1 is ENHRY and CDR2 is SYGVKD. The CDR3 bases are TGTGCCAAAGCCGGGACAGGGAATGAAAAACTGTTTTTT. As protein: CAKAGTGNEKLFF.

The table lists this clone with a count of one. The V and J genes are TRBV7-2 and TRBJ1-5, with D unclear. Per germline, CDR1 SGHTA and CDR2 FQGNSA. The germline V and J ends were trimmed by 5 bases and 3 bases, with 14 bases remaining between them. CDR3 length equals 15 residues. CDR3 in DNA: TGTGCCAGCAGCCCCTCCCCGGCTAACAATCAGCCCCAGCATTTT. Protein product: CASSPSPANNQPQHF.